Listed below are T cell receptor beta chains from one sample, sequenced in a study of blood T cell repertoires in COVID-19. Method: immunoSEQ multiplex PCR; TCRdb's copy keeps in-frame clones and lacks some. The profile covers about 78,000 clones, with roughly 86% appearing a single time and 4.5% to 5.5% taken by the ten largest. Sequences were obtained from peripheral blood. The receptor set was obtained from a man aged 50 to 59 with active or convalescent COVID-19. CDR3s include the opening cysteine and the closing phenylalanine or tryptophan. A D gene is named only where the DNA matches it firmly. Rows give clone size only sometimes, using once, few, many, or a class for an expanded clone.

TRBJ1-4	.	.	TRBV5-4	TGTGCCAGCAGCGTTCTGCAGGGCACACTGTTTTTT	CASSVLQGTLFF
TRBJ1-3	.	once	TRBV28	TGTGCCAGCACCGCCCCAGGGGCTTTTGGAAACACCATATATTTT	CASTAPGAFGNTIYF
TRBJ1-2	.	.	TRBV14	TGTGCCAGCAGCCAAGATACGGTTTACTATGGCTACACCTTC	CASSQDTVYYGYTF
TRBJ2-7	TRBD2	.	TRBV6-2/TRBV6-3	TGTGCCAGCAGTTACTCGCCTGACCCGGGAGGGCGAGAGCAGTACTTC	CASSYSPDPGGREQYF
TRBJ1-5	.	.	TRBV6-6	TGTGCCAGCAGGACGCAGGGACAGCCCCAGCATTTT	CASRTQGQPQHF
TRBJ2-7	.	.	TRBV7-2	TGTGCCAGCAGCTTCGGGGGGCGGTCCTACGAGCAGTACTTC	CASSFGGRSYEQYF
TRBJ2-5	.	.	TRBV12-5	TGTGCTAGTGGTTTGGAGGGGGGGGGCAGGGGAGAGACCCAGTACTTC	CASGLEGGGRGETQYF
TRBJ2-7	TRBD1	.	TRBV28	TGTGCCAGCCAAAACCCCACAGGGGCCGAGCAGTACTTC	CASQNPTGAEQYF
TRBJ2-5	TRBD2	.	TRBV6-2/TRBV6-3	TGTGCCAGCAGCCGCCCTTTCGGGGGGCAAGAGACCCAGTACTTC	CASSRPFGGQETQYF
TRBJ1-5	TRBD1	few	TRBV18	TGTGCCAGCTCACCACCCGGGACAGTAAATCAGCCCCAGCATTTT	CASSPPGTVNQPQHF
TRBJ2-2	.	.	TRBV29-1	TGCAGCGTTGTGAGACCGGGGGCCGGGGAGCTGTTTTTT	CSVVRPGAGELFF
TRBJ2-7	.	once	TRBV20-1	TGCAGTGCTAGAGATTATAACGAGCAGTACTTC	CSARDYNEQYF
TRBJ2-1	TRBD2	few	TRBV4-1	TGCGCCAGCAGCCTCCTTAGCGGGGGGGCCAGTGAGCAGTTCTTC	CASSLLSGGASEQFF
TRBJ2-3	.	few	TRBV6-2/TRBV6-3	TGTGCCAGCAGTTACCGACAGGGACTGTTCACAGATACGCAGTATTTT	CASSYRQGLFTDTQYF
TRBJ2-7	TRBD1	.	TRBV9	TGTGCCAGCAGCACCCGAGGGGACAGGGCGTTTAACGAGCAGTACTTC	CASSTRGDRAFNEQYF
TRBJ1-1	.	few	TRBV4-2	TGTGCCAGCAGCCCTCATCAGGGGAACACTGAAGCTTTCTTT	CASSPHQGNTEAFF
TRBJ1-5	.	.	TRBV2	TGTGCCAGCATTGGGGGGGCGGAACAGCCCCAGCATTTT	CASIGGAEQPQHF
TRBJ2-2	.	.	TRBV18	TGTGCCAGCTCACCCCCAGGGCTGAACACCGGGGAGCTGTTTTTT	CASSPPGLNTGELFF
TRBJ2-3	.	.	TRBV5-1	TGCGCCAGCAGCTTGTTAGAGGCAGATACGCAGTATTTT	CASSLLEADTQYF
TRBJ2-7	.	.	TRBV6-5	TGTGCCAGCAGCGGGGCTAGCCAGGGGGAGCAGTACTTC	CASSGASQGEQYF
TRBJ1-5	.	.	TRBV2	TGTGCCAGCAGTGTCTGGGGGGATCAGCCCCAGCATTTT	CASSVWGDQPQHF
TRBJ2-1	.	.	TRBV2	TGTGCCAGCAGTGATCAGGGTGGCTCCTACAATGAGCAGTTCTTC	CASSDQGGSYNEQFF
TRBJ1-5	.	.	TRBV20-1	TGCAGTGCATCGACTGCCCGGGCCCAGCATTTT	CSASTARAQHF
TRBJ1-5	TRBD1	.	TRBV2	TGTGCCAGCAGCGGACAGGCTGGCAATCAGCCCCAGCATTTT	CASSGQAGNQPQHF
TRBJ1-4	TRBD1	.	TRBV19	TGTGCCAGTAAGAATATTGGACAGGGGGAAGGACTGTTTTTT	CASKNIGQGEGLFF
TRBJ2-7	.	once	TRBV27	TGTGCCAGCAGCAGGTACCGCGCCTACGAGCAGTACTTC	CASSRYRAYEQYF
TRBJ2-6	TRBD1	.	TRBV19	TGTGCCAGTTCGAAGGGACAGGGGGCAGGGGCCAACGTCCTGACTTTC	CASSKGQGAGANVLTF
TRBJ1-2	.	.	TRBV5-1	TGCGCCAGCAGCGACGGACAGTACTATGGCTACACCTTC	CASSDGQYYGYTF
TRBJ2-7	TRBD1	.	TRBV5-6	TGTGCCAGCAGCTTGGTAGGACAGGGGGCCTTGGAGCAGTACTTC	CASSLVGQGALEQYF
TRBJ1-1	.	.	TRBV7-2	TGTGCCAGCAGCTTAGGCGGCACTATGAACACTGAAGCTTTCTTT	CASSLGGTMNTEAFF
TRBJ1-2	.	.	TRBV19	TGTGCCAGTAGTCAACAGGGAGCCTATGGCTACACCTTC	CASSQQGAYGYTF
TRBJ1-5	.	few	TRBV27	TGTGCCAGCAGTACCTTGGCAGGCCCAATGTGGCCCCAGCATTTT	CASSTLAGPMWPQHF
TRBJ1-1	.	.	TRBV7-2	TGTGCCAGCCTACAGGCGGCCCACACTGAAGCTTTCTTT	CASLQAAHTEAFF
TRBJ1-5	TRBD1	.	TRBV4-3	TGCGCCAGCAGCCACCGCAACCAGGGGGCTAGCAATCAGCCCCAGCATTTT	CASSHRNQGASNQPQHF
TRBJ1-6	.	.	TRBV19	TGTGCCAGTACAGACTCCTATAATTCACCCCTCCACTTT	CASTDSYNSPLHF
TRBJ2-2	TRBD2	.	TRBV2	TGTGCCAGCAGTGAAATGCGGGGGGGTAACACCGGGGAGCTGTTTTTT	CASSEMRGGNTGELFF
TRBJ2-7	.	.	TRBV6-6	TGTGCCAGCAGTTACGCCACAGGGTTGGGCTACGAGCAGTACTTC	CASSYATGLGYEQYF